Sequencing of this T cell receptor (beta chain) was carried out in a study of blood T cells in healthy people across ages. The CDR3 spans 13 residues. Germline V lookup: CDR1 LGHDT, CDR2 YNNKEL (reference sequence). The V end lost 1 base, the J end lost 6 bases, and 8 bases lay between the germline ends. Through a sample-barcoded 5' primer and a J-beta primer mix, a second PCR was run for roughly 6 to 12 cycles. TCRdb re-called the 5' RACE reads with MiXCR, one entry per CDR3 protein. Of hundreds of thousands of distinct CDR3 sequences listed, over 20% are singletons. Study-level results: Diversity was higher, and naive CD4+ cells more numerous, in long-lived donors than in aged donors.

This clonotype appeared a few times. Antigen unknown. Sequenced material: blood. This TCR was recovered from a man between 65 and 85 years old in good health. This chain links TRBV3-1 with TRBJ2-3; D gene ambiguous. Written as DNA, the CDR3 is TGTGCCAGCAGCCAAGGCGACTGGGATACGCAGTATTTT. This codes for CASSQGDWDTQYF.